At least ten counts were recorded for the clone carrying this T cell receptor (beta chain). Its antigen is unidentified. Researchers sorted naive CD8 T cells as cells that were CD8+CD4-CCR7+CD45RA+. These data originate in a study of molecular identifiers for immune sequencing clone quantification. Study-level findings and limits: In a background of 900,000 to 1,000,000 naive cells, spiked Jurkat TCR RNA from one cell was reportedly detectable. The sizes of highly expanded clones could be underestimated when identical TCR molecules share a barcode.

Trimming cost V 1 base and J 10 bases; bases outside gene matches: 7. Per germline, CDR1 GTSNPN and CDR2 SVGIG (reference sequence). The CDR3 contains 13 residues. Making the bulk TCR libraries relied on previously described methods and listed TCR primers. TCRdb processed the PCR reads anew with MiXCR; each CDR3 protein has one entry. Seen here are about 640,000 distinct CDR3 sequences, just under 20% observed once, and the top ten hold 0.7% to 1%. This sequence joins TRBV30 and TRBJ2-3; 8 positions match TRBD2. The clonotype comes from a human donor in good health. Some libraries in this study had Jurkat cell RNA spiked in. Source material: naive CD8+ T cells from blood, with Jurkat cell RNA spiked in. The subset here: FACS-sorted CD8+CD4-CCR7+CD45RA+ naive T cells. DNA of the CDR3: TGTGCCTGGAGTGCGGTTAGCGGGGACCCGCAGTATTTT. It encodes CAWSAVSGDPQYF.